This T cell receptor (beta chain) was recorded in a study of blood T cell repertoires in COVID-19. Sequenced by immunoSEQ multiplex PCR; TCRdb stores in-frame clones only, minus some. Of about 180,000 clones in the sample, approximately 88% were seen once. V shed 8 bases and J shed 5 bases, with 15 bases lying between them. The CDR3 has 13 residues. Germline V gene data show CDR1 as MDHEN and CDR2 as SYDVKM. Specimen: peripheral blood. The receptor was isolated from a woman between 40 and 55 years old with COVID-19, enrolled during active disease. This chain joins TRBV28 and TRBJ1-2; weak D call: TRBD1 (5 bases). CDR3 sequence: CASGPATDYGYTF. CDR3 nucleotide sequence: TGTGCCAGCGGACCGGCGACAGATTATGGCTACACCTTC.